This is a list of T cell receptor beta chains from one sample in a study of liver allograft versus peripheral blood T cells. MiXCR was run by TCRdb on the reads, yielding one entry per CDR3 protein. The top ten clones hold about 2% of a sample with more than 10,000 distinct CDR3 sequences, less than 20% of them seen once. These receptors were taken from a human patient who had a liver transplant. Some T cells may have come from the graft donor. The CDR3 runs from the conserved cysteine through the conserved F or W. Each record gives: V gene, clone size, J gene, D gene, CDR3 protein, CDR3 DNA. A D gene is named only where the DNA matches it firmly. A row's size may be missing; if present it is once, few, many or a size class.

TRBV6-6	few	TRBJ2-7	.	CASSYQGGGYEQYF	TGTGCCAGCAGTTACCAGGGTGGGGGCTACGAGCAGTACTTC
TRBV7-9	.	TRBJ2-7	TRBD1	CASSYWDRAGAYEQYF	TGTGCCAGCAGCTACTGGGACAGGGCAGGAGCCTACGAGCAGTACTTC
TRBV18	medium-sized	TRBJ1-4	TRBD1	CASSIAGGKEKLFF	TGTGCCAGCTCAATCGCAGGGGGTAAAGAAAAACTGTTTTTT
TRBV6-2/TRBV6-3	medium-sized	TRBJ2-1	.	CASNLNSYNEQFF	TGTGCCAGCAATCTAAACTCCTACAATGAGCAGTTCTTC
TRBV3-1	.	TRBJ1-5	.	CASSQGGGGGQPQHF	TGTGCCAGCAGCCAAGGGGGGGGGGGCGGACAGCCCCAGCATTTT
TRBV28	medium-sized	TRBJ2-1	TRBD2	CASSLTSGSFNEQFF	TGTGCCAGCAGTTTGACTAGCGGGAGCTTCAATGAGCAGTTCTTC
TRBV27	.	TRBJ2-7	.	CVSSSYGSGYEQYF	TGTGTCAGCAGTTCCTACGGGAGTGGCTACGAGCAGTACTTC
TRBV30	.	TRBJ1-1	.	CAWMENTEAFF	TGTGCCTGGATGGAGAACACTGAAGCTTTCTTT
TRBV10-3	.	TRBJ1-1	.	CAISSTGNAFF	TGTGCCATCAGTTCGACAGGAAACGCTTTCTTT
TRBV27	many	TRBJ2-5	TRBD2	CASTPSETSGRPRTQYF	TGTGCCAGCACTCCAAGTGAGACTAGCGGGAGACCTCGGACCCAGTACTTC
TRBV18	many	TRBJ2-1	.	CASSPSSGSYNEQFF	TGTGCCAGCTCACCCTCCAGCGGTTCCTACAATGAGCAGTTCTTC
TRBV18	medium-sized	TRBJ1-5	.	CASSVGAPDSNQPQHF	TGTGCCAGCTCAGTAGGTGCTCCCGATAGCAATCAGCCCCAGCATTTT
TRBV11-1	.	TRBJ2-5	.	CASSRGRSVGTQYF	TGTGCCAGCAGCCGAGGCAGGTCGGTCGGGACCCAGTACTTC
TRBV5-4	.	TRBJ1-1	.	CASSPARATEAFF	TGTGCCAGCAGCCCCGCCAGGGCCACTGAAGCTTTCTTT
TRBV27	.	TRBJ2-7	TRBD1	CASSFHGTAYEQYF	TGTGCCAGCAGTTTCCACGGGACAGCCTACGAGCAGTACTTC
TRBV6-1	medium-sized	TRBJ2-7	TRBD1	CASIPMDRVSYEQYF	TGTGCCAGCATTCCCATGGACAGGGTGAGCTACGAGCAGTACTTC
TRBV20-1	.	TRBJ2-3	.	CSARLVASTDTQYF	TGCAGTGCTAGACTGGTGGCGAGCACAGATACGCAGTATTTT
TRBV20-1	few	TRBJ2-7	TRBD2	CSASPAGLAGVYPYEQYF	TGCAGTGCTAGTCCTGCGGGACTAGCGGGAGTCTATCCCTACGAGCAGTACTTC
TRBV5-6	many	TRBJ1-2	.	CASSLALNSNYGYTF	TGTGCCAGCAGCTTGGCTTTGAATTCTAACTATGGCTACACCTTC
TRBV9	many	TRBJ2-7	.	CASSVGAGTSGYEQYF	TGTGCCAGCAGCGTAGGAGCAGGAACCTCGGGATACGAGCAGTACTTC
TRBV24-1	medium-sized	TRBJ2-1	.	CATSDLGQGMSSYNEQFF	TGTGCCACCAGTGATTTGGGGCAGGGGATGAGCTCCTACAATGAGCAGTTCTTC
TRBV20-1	.	TRBJ1-5	TRBD1	CSAREDRGYQPQHF	TGCAGTGCTAGAGAGGACAGGGGGTATCAGCCCCAGCATTTT
TRBV6-5	medium-sized	TRBJ2-7	TRBD2	CASSYGGTSGSNEQYF	TGTGCCAGCAGTTACGGAGGGACTAGCGGGAGCAACGAGCAGTACTTC
TRBV20-1	.	TRBJ1-1	.	CSAQGLGGLAFF	TGCAGTGCCCAGGGGTTGGGGGGACTAGCTTTCTTT
TRBV28	many	TRBJ2-7	TRBD1	CASSPGTGVEQYF	TGTGCCAGCAGTCCCGGGACAGGGGTCGAGCAGTACTTC
TRBV6-6	medium-sized	TRBJ2-2	.	CASSGSRVGTGELFF	TGTGCCAGCAGTGGGAGCCGAGTCGGGACCGGGGAGCTGTTTTTT
TRBV6-1	medium-sized	TRBJ2-1	TRBD2	CASSDVAGGEWEQFF	TGTGCCAGCAGTGATGTCGCGGGAGGAGAGTGGGAGCAGTTCTTC
TRBV6-5	many	TRBJ1-1	TRBD1	CASRPQGTGSIQAFF	TGTGCCAGCAGGCCGCAGGGGACAGGGTCAATTCAAGCTTTCTTT
TRBV18	many	TRBJ1-6	.	CASSLNFGAAGNSPLHF	TGTGCCAGCTCACTTAATTTCGGGGCCGCCGGAAATTCACCCCTCCACTTT
TRBV27	once	TRBJ2-7	TRBD2	CASSPSSREGISYEQYF	TGTGCCAGCAGTCCCTCCTCGCGGGAGGGGATCTCCTACGAGCAGTACTTC
TRBV5-6	.	TRBJ2-7	TRBD1	CASSFFISGGEQYF	TGTGCCAGCAGCTTTTTTATCTCAGGGGGCGAGCAGTACTTC
TRBV7-9	many	TRBJ1-4	TRBD1	CASSLGKWTGGTNEKLFF	TGTGCCAGCAGCTTAGGGAAATGGACAGGGGGCACCAATGAAAAACTGTTTTTT
TRBV5-4	once	TRBJ2-5	.	CACSSRDALGETQYF	TGTGCCTGCAGCTCAAGGGACGCCTTGGGGGAGACCCAGTACTTC
TRBV28	many	TRBJ2-1	TRBD2	CASRLRTSPNEQFF	TGTGCCAGCCGACTCCGGACTAGTCCCAATGAGCAGTTCTTC
TRBV7-2	many	TRBJ2-7	.	CASSLGDVEEQYF	TGTGCCAGCAGCTTAGGAGACGTGGAAGAGCAGTACTTC
TRBV9	.	TRBJ1-6	TRBD1	CASSSGQGVSPLHF	TGTGCCAGCAGCTCAGGACAGGGGGTTTCACCCCTCCACTTT
TRBV6-5	.	TRBJ1-4	.	CASRGGGVGKLFF	TGTGCCAGCAGGGGGGGGGGAGTAGGAAAACTGTTTTTT
TRBV6-9	medium-sized	TRBJ1-2	.	CASSYSNRRGYTF	TGTGCCAGCAGTTATTCTAATCGTCGTGGCTACACCTTC
TRBV10-3	many	TRBJ1-1	.	CAISESGVLNTEAFF	TGTGCCATCAGTGAGTCGGGGGTACTGAACACTGAAGCTTTCTTT
TRBV5-6	many	TRBJ2-1	.	CASSLTTSRTQFF	TGTGCCAGCAGCCTCACTACTTCCCGCACCCAGTTCTTC
TRBV28	few	TRBJ1-2	.	CASSSRGVDYGYTF	TGTGCCAGCAGTTCTAGAGGGGTGGACTATGGCTACACCTTC
TRBV13	.	TRBJ2-1	TRBD1	CASSLGTGINEQFF	TGTGCCAGCAGCTTAGGGACAGGGATCAATGAGCAGTTCTTC